This paragraph covers one T cell receptor (beta chain) sequence. The sample originates from a study of blood T cell repertoires in COVID-19. Overall study: Donors in the United States, Italy and Spain gave samples during acute or convalescent COVID-19. Nucleic acid was either cDNA or gDNA, and it came from T cells, B-cell-depleted T cells, or PBMCs.

Per germline, CDR1 MNHEY and CDR2 SMNVEV (reference sequence). V trimming: 8 bases; J trimming: 4 bases; junction bases outside the gene matches: 4. This CDR3 is 13 amino acids long. As originally analysed: By means of reference gene primer amplification, nucleated cell counts were estimated. Profiled with immunoSEQ multiplex PCR; TCRdb holds only in-frame clones, not every one. V, J and clone size are taken as reported in that table, and D and trimming were inferred from the DNA itself. Among roughly 130,000 clones listed, approximately 80% were seen once. This chain uses TRBV27 with TRBJ1-5, with TRBD1 identical over 8 bases. The material sequenced was peripheral blood. The TCR originated in a man aged 35 to 55 with active or convalescent COVID-19. For the CDR3, the DNA is TGTGCCAGCCGCGGGACAGGTAATCAGCCCCAGCATTTT. It is translated as CASRGTGNQPQHF.